This is a list of T cell receptor beta chains from one sample in a study of T cell repertoires in cytomegalovirus infection. No antigen is known for these receptors. TCRdb fed the reads into MiXCR, producing one record per CDR3 protein. Among 700,000 to 850,000 distinct CDR3 sequences, approximately 30% were seen once, and the ten largest hold 9.5% to 15%. The sequenced sample was cultured CD8+ T cells from PBMCs, obtained from culture after CMV antigen stimulation. The receptors come from a human donor in good health (CMV status not recorded). Some clones in this sample may be carry-over from other donors' samples. The CDR3 runs from the conserved cysteine through the conserved F or W. Each record gives: V gene, D gene, J gene, clone size, CDR3 protein, CDR3 DNA. A D gene is named only where the DNA matches it firmly. Size values are once, few and many counts, or a class for expanded clones, and some rows have none.

>TRBV6-6|.|TRBJ2-1|few
CASSYYRGSSYNEQFF
TGTGCCAGCAGTTACTATCGGGGGAGCTCCTACAATGAGCAGTTCTTC
>TRBV27|.|TRBJ1-5|few
CASSFEGVGNQPQHF
TGTGCCAGCAGTTTTGAGGGGGTAGGCAATCAGCCCCAGCATTTT
>TRBV7-9|TRBD2|TRBJ2-1|.
CASSSTTLIPTSGGYNEQFF
TGTGCCAGCAGCTCCACCACCCTAATCCCCACTAGCGGGGGGTACAATGAGCAGTTCTTC
>TRBV2|TRBD2|TRBJ2-3|.
CASSEIGAGIRNTQYF
TGTGCCAGCAGTGAGATAGGAGCGGGGATAAGGAATACGCAGTATTTT
>TRBV6-8|.|TRBJ1-6|.
CASSYRETGYSYNSPLHF
TGTGCCAGCAGTTACCGGGAGACAGGTTACTCCTATAATTCACCCCTCCACTTT
>TRBV2|.|TRBJ2-1|.
CASRGVGNSYNEQFF
TGTGCCAGCAGGGGAGTAGGCAACTCCTACAATGAGCAGTTCTTC
>TRBV12-3/TRBV12-4|.|TRBJ2-2|.
CASSFSPRGTGELFF
TGTGCCAGCAGTTTTAGCCCACGGGGCACCGGGGAGCTGTTTTTT
>TRBV27|TRBD1|TRBJ2-2|.
CASTNDRGGTGELFF
TGTGCCAGCACCAATGACAGGGGGGGCACCGGGGAGCTGTTTTTT
>TRBV10-3|TRBD1|TRBJ2-7|.
CATGSGTGYEQYF
TGTGCCACCGGGAGCGGGACAGGGTACGAGCAGTACTTC
>TRBV9|.|TRBJ2-4|few
CASSVDRGLRGNIQYF
TGTGCCAGCAGCGTAGACCGGGGGCTAAGGGGAAACATTCAGTACTTC
>TRBV19|.|TRBJ1-6|few
CASSMRPMDNSPLHF
TGTGCCAGTAGTATGCGACCGATGGATAATTCACCCCTCCACTTT
>TRBV19|TRBD1|TRBJ1-5|.
CASSITGDSNQPQHF
TGTGCCAGTAGTATAACAGGGGATAGCAATCAGCCCCAGCATTTT
>TRBV4-1|.|TRBJ2-1|.
CASSQDSDSDSYNEQFF
TGCGCCAGCAGCCAAGATTCGGACAGTGACTCCTACAATGAGCAGTTCTTC
>TRBV6-5|TRBD2|TRBJ2-1|.
CASSRYSGGYNEQFF
TGTGCCAGCAGTAGATATAGCGGGGGCTACAATGAGCAGTTCTTC
>TRBV12-3/TRBV12-4|.|TRBJ2-2|few
CASRSGGGELFF
TGTGCCAGCAGAAGCGGTGGCGGGGAGCTGTTTTTT
>TRBV7-6|TRBD1|TRBJ1-6|many
CASSSDRGPPLNSPLHF
TGTGCCAGCAGTTCAGACAGGGGCCCCCCTCTAAATTCACCCCTCCACTTT
>TRBV4-1|.|TRBJ2-1|.
CASSQEGGYNYNEQFF
TGCGCCAGCAGCCAAGAAGGGGGATATAACTACAATGAGCAGTTCTTC
>TRBV29-1|.|TRBJ2-1|.
CSVEDPSGHEQFF
TGCAGCGTTGAAGATCCGTCAGGCCATGAGCAGTTCTTC
>TRBV7-2|.|TRBJ1-1|many
CASSRTSFNTEAFF
TGTGCCAGCAGCCGGACATCATTTAACACTGAAGCTTTCTTT
>TRBV28|TRBD1|TRBJ2-7|few
CASSLDRVNDEQYF
TGTGCCAGCAGCCTTGACAGGGTGAACGACGAGCAGTACTTC
>TRBV6-1|TRBD1|TRBJ2-6|few
CAGWTGGANVLTF
TGTGCCGGATGGACAGGGGGGGCCAACGTCCTGACTTTC
>TRBV7-6|TRBD1|TRBJ2-7|.
CASSFSRDREYEQYF
TGTGCCAGCAGCTTTTCTCGAGACAGGGAATACGAGCAGTACTTC
>TRBV6-2/TRBV6-3|TRBD2|TRBJ2-7|few
CASKYSGGTYEQYF
TGTGCCAGCAAATATAGCGGGGGAACCTACGAGCAGTACTTC
>TRBV15|.|TRBJ2-1|.
CATTFYTYNEQFF
TGTGCCACGACCTTTTATACCTACAATGAGCAGTTCTTC
>TRBV27|.|TRBJ1-6|.
CASWAGSYNSPLHF
TGTGCCAGCTGGGCAGGATCCTATAATTCACCCCTCCACTTT
>TRBV6-5|.|TRBJ2-1|few
CASKDNLDSSYEQFF
TGTGCCAGCAAGGACAACCTAGACAGTTCCTATGAGCAGTTCTTC
>TRBV27|.|TRBJ2-7|.
CASSFFGSYEQYF
TGTGCCAGCAGTTTTTTCGGTTCCTACGAGCAGTACTTC
>TRBV3-1|TRBD1|TRBJ2-5|.
CASSQEDREETQYF
TGTGCCAGCAGCCAAGAGGACAGGGAAGAGACCCAGTACTTC
>TRBV6-6|.|TRBJ2-3|few
CASCEHPTDTQYF
TGTGCCAGCTGTGAGCACCCCACAGATACGCAGTATTTT
>TRBV28|.|TRBJ2-1|.
CASQGGASYNEQFF
TGTGCCAGCCAGGGGGGTGCATCCTACAATGAGCAGTTCTTC
>TRBV7-6|.|TRBJ2-2|.
CASSSPDRHTTGELFF
TGTGCCAGCAGCTCCCCGGACAGACACACTACCGGGGAGCTGTTTTTT
>TRBV2|.|TRBJ2-3|few
CASSRDSNTDTQYF
TGTGCCAGCAGCCGGGACTCGAACACAGATACGCAGTATTTT
>TRBV5-1|.|TRBJ2-2|.
CASRGIDNTGELFF
TGCGCCAGCAGAGGAATAGACAACACCGGGGAGCTGTTTTTT
>TRBV3-1|.|TRBJ2-3|.
CASSQMRGGVFGTDTQYF
TGTGCCAGCAGCCAGATGCGGGGTGGAGTTTTCGGCACAGATACGCAGTATTTT
>TRBV9|TRBD1|TRBJ1-2|.
CASSVFSQGGYGYTF
TGTGCCAGCAGCGTATTTTCTCAGGGGGGCTATGGCTACACCTTC
>TRBV6-2/TRBV6-3|TRBD2|TRBJ2-1|few
CASSYSATSGGAGSYNEQFF
TGTGCCAGCAGTTACTCAGCTACTAGCGGGGGGGCCGGATCCTACAATGAGCAGTTCTTC
>TRBV6-1|TRBD1|TRBJ2-2|few
CASAWTGPNTGELFF
TGTGCCAGCGCCTGGACAGGCCCGAACACCGGGGAGCTGTTTTTT
>TRBV12-5|.|TRBJ2-7|few
CASGLVLEGTDSGYEQYF
TGTGCTAGTGGTTTGGTATTAGAGGGGACGGACAGCGGCTACGAGCAGTACTTC
>TRBV7-9|TRBD1|TRBJ2-5|few
CASSRPGTGVFLETQYF
TGTGCCAGCAGCCGACCGGGGACAGGGGTTTTTTTGGAGACCCAGTACTTC
>TRBV2|.|TRBJ1-1|.
CASPGLNTEAFF
TGTGCCAGCCCAGGTCTGAACACTGAAGCTTTCTTT
>TRBV7-9|TRBD2|TRBJ2-1|.
CASGLAGGSYNEQFF
TGTGCCAGCGGATTAGCGGGGGGCTCCTACAATGAGCAGTTCTTC
>TRBV6-2/TRBV6-3|.|TRBJ1-1|.
CASDWTLVRTGTTEAFF
TGTGCCAGCGACTGGACCCTTGTGAGGACGGGGACCACTGAAGCTTTCTTT
>TRBV10-2|TRBD1|TRBJ1-3|few
CASSGTGYYTGNTIYF
TGCGCCAGCAGTGGGACAGGGTACTATACAGGAAACACCATATATTTT
>TRBV19|.|TRBJ2-1|.
CASRDEGAEQFF
TGTGCCAGTAGGGACGAAGGAGCTGAGCAGTTCTTC
>TRBV6-5|TRBD1|TRBJ1-2|.
CASSYGTGFTNYGYTF
TGTGCCAGCAGTTACGGGACAGGGTTTACTAACTATGGCTACACCTTC
>TRBV10-3|.|TRBJ2-1|few
CAISVNSNNEQFF
TGTGCCATCAGTGTTAACAGTAACAATGAGCAGTTCTTC
>TRBV5-1|.|TRBJ2-7|.
CASSQDSIYEQYF
TGCGCCAGCAGCCAGGACAGTATCTACGAGCAGTACTTC
>TRBV10-3|TRBD1|TRBJ2-7|.
CAISEPRQGAIEQYF
TGTGCCATCAGTGAGCCGCGACAGGGGGCGATTGAGCAGTACTTC
>TRBV9|.|TRBJ2-6|many
CASSVGGVHSGANVLTF
TGTGCCAGCAGCGTAGGAGGGGTCCACTCTGGGGCCAACGTCCTGACTTTC
>TRBV19|.|TRBJ1-2|many
CASRTGRPNYGYTF
TGTGCCAGTAGAACAGGCAGGCCTAACTATGGCTACACCTTC
>TRBV12-3/TRBV12-4|TRBD1|TRBJ2-5|.
CASSRHRGAEETQYF
TGTGCCAGCAGTCGTCACAGGGGTGCGGAGGAGACCCAGTACTTC
>TRBV27|.|TRBJ1-5|.
CASSLSAGSNQPQHF
TGTGCCAGCAGTTTATCGGCGGGAAGCAATCAGCCCCAGCATTTT